These T cell receptor beta chains were read from a single sample in a study of shared clonotypes between healthy human individuals. Method: immunoSEQ multiplex PCR; TCRdb's copy keeps in-frame clones and lacks some. Among some 2,000,000 clones listed, roughly 94% were seen once. Material: naive CD8+ T cells sorted from blood. Receptors originate from a man younger than 35 in good health. The CDR3 runs from the conserved cysteine through the conserved F or W.

J gene: TRBJ2-1
V gene: TRBV9
CDR3 protein: CASSVGGGRGNEQFF

J gene: TRBJ2-1
V gene: TRBV10-2
CDR3 protein: CASSVSVDEQFF

J gene: TRBJ1-1
V gene: TRBV10-3
CDR3 protein: CAIRTGGATEAFF

J gene: TRBJ2-5
V gene: TRBV5-6
CDR3 protein: CASSLVGQETQYF

J gene: TRBJ2-1
V gene: TRBV2
CDR3 protein: CASSGTGVHNEQFF

J gene: TRBJ2-6
V gene: TRBV9
CDR3 protein: CASSAGTVLSGANVLTF

J gene: TRBJ2-7
V gene: TRBV19
CDR3 protein: CASRGQSYEQYF

J gene: TRBJ2-7
V gene: TRBV5-1
CDR3 protein: CASSLVAEYEQYF

J gene: TRBJ2-1
V gene: TRBV4-1
CDR3 protein: CASSQMEGPKYNEQFF

J gene: TRBJ2-7
V gene: TRBV11-2
CDR3 protein: CASSLTSSYEQYF

J gene: TRBJ2-1
V gene: TRBV13
CDR3 protein: CASSAGQLSYNEQFF

J gene: TRBJ2-2
V gene: TRBV7-2
CDR3 protein: CASSLRLAGELFF

J gene: TRBJ2-7
V gene: TRBV7-9
CDR3 protein: CASSEVPVGVRSYEQYF

J gene: TRBJ1-5
V gene: TRBV19
CDR3 protein: CASSINLDSLRNQPQHF

J gene: TRBJ1-5
V gene: TRBV2
CDR3 protein: CAISPGANQPQHF

J gene: TRBJ2-7
V gene: TRBV28
CDR3 protein: CASSSYPVLSWDRGRYEQYF

J gene: TRBJ1-1
V gene: TRBV19
CDR3 protein: CASSLTGIGHTEAFF